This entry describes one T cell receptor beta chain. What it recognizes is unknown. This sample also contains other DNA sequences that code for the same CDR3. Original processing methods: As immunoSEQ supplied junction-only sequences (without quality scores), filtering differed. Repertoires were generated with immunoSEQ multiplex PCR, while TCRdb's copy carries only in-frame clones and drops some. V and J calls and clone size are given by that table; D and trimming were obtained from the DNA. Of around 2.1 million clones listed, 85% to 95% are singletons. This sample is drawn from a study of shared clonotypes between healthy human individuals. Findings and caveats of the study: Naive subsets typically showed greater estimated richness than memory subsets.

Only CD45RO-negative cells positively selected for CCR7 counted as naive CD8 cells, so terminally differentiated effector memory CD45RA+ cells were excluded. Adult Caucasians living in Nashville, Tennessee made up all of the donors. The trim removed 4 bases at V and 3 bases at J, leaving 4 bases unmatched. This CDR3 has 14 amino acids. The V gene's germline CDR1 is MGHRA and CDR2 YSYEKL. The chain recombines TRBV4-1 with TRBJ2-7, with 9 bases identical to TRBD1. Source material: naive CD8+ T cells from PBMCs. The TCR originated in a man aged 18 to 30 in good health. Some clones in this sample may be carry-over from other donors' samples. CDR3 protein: CASSPGQGSYEQYF. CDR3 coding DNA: TGCGCCAGCAGCCCCGGACAGGGGAGCTACGAGCAGTACTTC.